The TCR beta chain described here comes from a study of control samples from healthy donors and cancer patients. TCRdb keeps only in-frame clones here, not all; method: immunoSEQ multiplex PCR. Of about 130,000 clones in the sample, 80% to 95% were seen once. V lost 5 bases and J lost 1; bases outside the gene matches: 12. The CDR3 spans 17 residues. The germline gives CDR1 LGHDT, CDR2 YNNKEL (reference sequence). The chain has TRBV3-1 (or the pseudogene TRBV3-2) and TRBJ1-1, with 8 bases that match TRBD1. This receptor was obtained from a man aged 40-50 years in good health. Material: blood. CDR3 sequence (DNA): TGTGCCAGCAGCGTTAGTGACCAGGGGGCGAGGAACACTGAAGCTTTCTTT. Translation: CASSVSDQGARNTEAFF.